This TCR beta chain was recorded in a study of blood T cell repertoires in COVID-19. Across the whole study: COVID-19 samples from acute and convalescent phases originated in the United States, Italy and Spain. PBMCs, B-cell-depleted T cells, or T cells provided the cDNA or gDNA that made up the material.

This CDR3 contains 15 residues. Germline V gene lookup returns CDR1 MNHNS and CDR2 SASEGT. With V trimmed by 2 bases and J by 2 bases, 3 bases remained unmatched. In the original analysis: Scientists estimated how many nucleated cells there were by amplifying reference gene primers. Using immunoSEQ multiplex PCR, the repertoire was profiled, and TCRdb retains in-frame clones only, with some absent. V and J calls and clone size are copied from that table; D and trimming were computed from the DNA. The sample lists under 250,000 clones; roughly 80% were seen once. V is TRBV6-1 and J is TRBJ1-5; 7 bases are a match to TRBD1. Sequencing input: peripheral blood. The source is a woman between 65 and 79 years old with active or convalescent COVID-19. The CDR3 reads CASSERQGRNQPQHF. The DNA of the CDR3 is TGTGCCAGCAGTGAAAGACAGGGTCGCAATCAGCCCCAGCATTTT.